The clone carrying this TCR beta chain was seen once. No antigen is known for it. This sample was taken from a study of T cell repertoires in cytomegalovirus infection. Study-level background: In the study, CMV epitopes included recently identified HLA-C-restricted and well-studied HLA-B-restricted ones. Shared public TCR beta signatures pointed to both CMV infection and a matching HLA type.

The CDR3 is 20 amino acids. CDR1 and CDR2 from the germline V gene are SGHVT and SQSDAQ. The V segment lost 5 bases and the J segment 3 bases; nucleotides outside the gene matches: 19. TCRdb recomputed calls from the reads with MiXCR, one row per CDR3 protein. The table lists about 890,000 distinct CDR3 sequences, 31% of them singletons. Here the sequenced sample was cultured CD8+ T cells from PBMCs, taken from culture after CMV antigen stimulation. The sequence derives from a human donor in good health (CMV status not recorded). Some clones in this sample may be carry-over from other donors' samples. The chain carries TRBV7-4 and TRBJ2-3, with 11 bases fitting TRBD2. The CDR3 coding sequence is TGTGCCAGCAGCCGTCGGTCTAGCGGGGGGCCGACGGGCGTGACAGATACGCAGTATTTT. Translation: CASSRRSSGGPTGVTDTQYF.